What follows describes a single TCR beta chain. What it recognizes is unknown. The same CDR3 arises from other DNA sequences in this sample as well. Here immunoSEQ multiplex PCR was the method, and the copy in TCRdb shows in-frame clones only, minus some. There are around 2,000,000 clones in the sample; roughly 91% occur only once, and around 1.7% lies in the top ten. Germline assignment: CDR1 MGHRA and CDR2 YSYEKL. The CDR3 is made up of 15 amino acids. Trimming took off 0 bases at V and 4 bases at J, with 10 bases between the two ends. Terminally differentiated effector memory CD45RA+ cells were left out of the naive CD8 fraction, which was CD45RO-negative and positively selected for CCR7. This record belongs to a study of shared clonotypes between healthy human individuals. At the level of the study: Donors had three CD4 naive, three CD4 memory, two CD8 naive and one CD8 memory plate apiece. Study results and limitations: For naive CD4 cells, around 5% of clonotypes were shared across a handful of donors. It was expected that sequencing depth would affect clonotype sharing among donors. Generally, naive subsets (rather than memory subsets) showed larger estimated richness.

The sequence derives from a man in his late teens or twenties in good health. Some clones in this sample may be carry-over from other donors' samples. Sequencing used naive CD8+ T cells from PBMCs. The chain recombines TRBV4-1 with TRBJ2-1, with D uncertain. CDR3 amino acids: CASSQDRGIYNEQFF. In nucleotides, the CDR3 is TGCGCCAGCAGCCAAGATCGCGGAATTTACAATGAGCAGTTCTTC.